Listed here is a single T cell receptor beta chain. What it binds is not known. J lost 3 bases, V lost 6 bases, and 4 bases had no gene match. This CDR3 comprises 13 residues. In germline, CDR1 is LNHDA, CDR2 SQIVND (reference sequence). Individual cDNA molecules received unique molecular identifiers. Using its own MiXCR run on the 5' RACE reads, TCRdb lists one record per CDR3 protein. The data show 60,000 or so distinct CDR3 sequences, approximately 10% seen once. This entry belongs to a study of early T cells in non-severe SARS-CoV-2 infection. Study-level background: Whole-blood bulk RNA, unsorted, was sequenced, and chains were unpaired. Notes on the study in general: Anti-spike CD8 specificities were favored by VDJdb matching, whose results missed private and CD4 specificities.

The J gene is TRBJ2-7, the V gene TRBV19; 8 bases line up with TRBD1. The receptor's source is an adult who was a healthcare worker with PCR-confirmed SARS-CoV-2 infection or an uninfected control (not recorded which). The specimen was whole blood, collected at baseline. The CDR3 DNA reads as TGTGCCAGTAGCCCGGGACAGGTCTACGAGCAGTACTTC. Its translation is CASSPGQVYEQYF.